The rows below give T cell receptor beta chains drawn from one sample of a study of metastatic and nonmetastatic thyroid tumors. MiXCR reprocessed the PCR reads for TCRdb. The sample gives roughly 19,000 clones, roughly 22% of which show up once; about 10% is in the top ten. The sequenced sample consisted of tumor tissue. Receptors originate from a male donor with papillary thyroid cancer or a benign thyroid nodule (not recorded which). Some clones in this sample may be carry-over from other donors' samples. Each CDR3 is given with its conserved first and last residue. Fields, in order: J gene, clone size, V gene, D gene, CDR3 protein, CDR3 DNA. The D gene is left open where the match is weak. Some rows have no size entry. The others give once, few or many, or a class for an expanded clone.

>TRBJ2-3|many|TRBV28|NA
CASILGGLGTDTQYF
TGTGCCAGCATACTAGGGGGGCTAGGCACAGATACGCAGTATTTT
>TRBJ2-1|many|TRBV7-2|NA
CASSLAQYNEQFF
TGTGCCAGCAGCTTAGCGCAATACAATGAGCAGTTCTTC
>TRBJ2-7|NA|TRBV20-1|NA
CSASSTENYEQYF
TGCAGTGCTTCCAGCACAGAAAACTACGAGCAGTACTTC
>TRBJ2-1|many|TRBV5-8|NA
CASSLSGLSYNEQFF
TGTGCCAGCAGCCTTAGCGGCCTCTCCTACAATGAGCAGTTCTTC
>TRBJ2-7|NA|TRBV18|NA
CASSPQAKGGSYEQYF
TGTGCCAGCTCACCCCAGGCAAAGGGGGGCTCCTACGAGCAGTACTTC
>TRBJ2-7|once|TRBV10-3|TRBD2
CAISARLGSTSGSYEQYF
TGTGCCATCAGTGCCCGACTCGGCAGTACTAGCGGGAGTTACGAGCAATACTTC
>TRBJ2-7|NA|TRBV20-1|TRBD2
CSATGLAGGPYYEQYF
TGCAGTGCTACGGGACTAGCGGGTGGCCCCTACTACGAGCAGTACTTC
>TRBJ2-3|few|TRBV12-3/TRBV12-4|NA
CANTPKASNTDTQYF
TGTGCCAACACCCCAAAGGCCTCCAACACAGATACGCAGTATTTT
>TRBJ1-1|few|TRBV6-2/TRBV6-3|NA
CASRGPGHSMNTEAFF
TGTGCCAGCAGGGGGCCCGGACACTCCATGAACACTGAAGCTTTCTTT
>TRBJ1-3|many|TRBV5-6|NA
CASSLWKSDSGNTIYF
TGTGCCAGCAGCTTGTGGAAGTCCGACTCTGGAAACACCATATATTTT
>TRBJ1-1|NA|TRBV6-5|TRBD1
CASSNPGQGDTEAWF
TGTGCCAGCAGTAACCCGGGACAGGGGGACACTGAAGCTTGGTTT
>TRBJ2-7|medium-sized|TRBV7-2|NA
CASLGQGYEQYF
TGTGCCAGCTTGGGGCAGGGCTACGAGCAGTACTTC
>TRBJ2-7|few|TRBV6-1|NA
CASSELQLRAYEQYF
TGTGCCAGCAGTGAGTTACAGCTTCGGGCCTACGAGCAGTACTTC
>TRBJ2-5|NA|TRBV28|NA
CASSPVGANEESQYF
TGTGCCAGCAGCCCCGTTGGTGCCAATGAGGAGAGCCAGTACTTC
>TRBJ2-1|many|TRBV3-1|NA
CASSKARDNEQFF
TGTGCCAGCAGCAAAGCCAGAGACAATGAGCAGTTCTTC
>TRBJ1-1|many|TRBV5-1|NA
CASSLEEGNTEAFF
TGCGCCAGCAGCTTGGAAGAGGGAAACACTGAAGCTTTCTTT
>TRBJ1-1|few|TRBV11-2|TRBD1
CASSLDGTGVTEAFF
TGTGCCAGCAGCTTAGATGGGACAGGGGTTACTGAAGCTTTCTTT
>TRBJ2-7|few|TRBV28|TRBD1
CASWDRRRYEQYF
TGTGCCAGCTGGGACAGGAGGCGCTACGAGCAGTACTTC
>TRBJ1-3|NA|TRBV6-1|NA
CASQLVTDLTGNTIYF
TGTGCCAGCCAATTAGTAACAGATCTGACTGGAAACACCATATATTTT
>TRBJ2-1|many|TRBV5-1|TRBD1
CASSSGQGAFNEQFF
TGCGCCAGCAGCTCGGGACAGGGGGCTTTTAATGAGCAGTTCTTC
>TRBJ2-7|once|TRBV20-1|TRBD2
CSARVLGLAGVGEPYF
TGCAGTGCTAGAGTTCTCGGACTAGCGGGAGTCGGTGAGCCGTACTTC
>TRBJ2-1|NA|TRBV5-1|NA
CGSYDVQEAQFF
TGCGGCAGCTATGACGTCCAAGAGGCCCAGTTCTTC
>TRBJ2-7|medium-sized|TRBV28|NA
CASSFSYYEQYF
TGTGCCAGCAGTTTCTCCTACTACGAGCAGTACTTC
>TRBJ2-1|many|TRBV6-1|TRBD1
CASSTGGIGEQFF
TGTGCCAGCAGCACAGGGGGGATAGGTGAGCAGTTCTTC
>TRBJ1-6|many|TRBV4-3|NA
CASSSHGTSNSPLHF
TGCGCCAGCAGCTCTCACGGGACCTCCAATTCACCCCTCCACTTT
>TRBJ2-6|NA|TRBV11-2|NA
CARSLGNLWVSRANVLTF
TGTGCCCGCAGCTTAGGGAATTTGTGGGTTTCTCGGGCCAACGTCCTGACTTTC
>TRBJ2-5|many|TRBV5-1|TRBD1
CASSRQGRGETQYF
TGCGCCAGCAGCAGACAGGGGCGAGGGGAGACCCAGTACTTC
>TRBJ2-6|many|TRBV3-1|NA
CASTPTSGANVLTF
TGTGCCAGCACCCCGACCTCTGGGGCCAACGTCCTGACTTTC
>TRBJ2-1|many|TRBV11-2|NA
CASSLGPGNNEQFF
TGTGCCAGCAGCTTAGGCCCGGGGAACAATGAGCAGTTCTTC
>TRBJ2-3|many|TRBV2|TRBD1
CASSRDRVNTDTQYF
TGTGCCAGCAGTCGGGACAGGGTCAACACAGATACGCAGTATTTT
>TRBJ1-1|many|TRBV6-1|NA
CASIPSRQNTEAFF
TGTGCCAGCATCCCCTCGAGGCAGAACACTGAAGCTTTCTTT
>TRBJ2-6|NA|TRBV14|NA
CASSQYRQAYF
TGTGCCAGCAGCCAATATAGACAGGCCTATTTC
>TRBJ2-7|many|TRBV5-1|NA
CASSLRLGVGAYEQYF
TGCGCCAGCAGCTTGAGATTAGGAGTCGGGGCCTACGAGCAGTACTTC
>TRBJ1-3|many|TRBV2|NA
CASSEMGRGSNTIYF
TGTGCCAGCAGTGAGATGGGCAGGGGATCAAACACCATATATTTT
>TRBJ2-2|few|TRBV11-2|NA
CASSLDNRVGGEPFF
TGTGCCAGCAGCTTAGATAACAGGGTGGGCGGGGAGCCGTTTTTT
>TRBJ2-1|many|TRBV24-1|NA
CATSDLMGARNEQFF
TGTGCCACCAGTGATTTGATGGGGGCGCGCAATGAGCAGTTCTTC
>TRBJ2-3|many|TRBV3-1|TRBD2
CASSPLGGGIDTQYF
TGTGCCAGCAGCCCCTTAGGCGGGGGGATAGATACGCAGTATTTT
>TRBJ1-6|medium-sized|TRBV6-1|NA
CASSHNKREGLPLHF
TGTGCCAGCAGTCATAACAAGAGGGAGGGTTTGCCCCTCCACTTT
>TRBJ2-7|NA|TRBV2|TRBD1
CASQRDRYYEQYF
TGTGCCAGTCAACGGGACAGGTACTACGAGCAGTACTTC
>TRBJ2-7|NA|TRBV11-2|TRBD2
CASSLVSGRVSAAGGEQYF
TGTGCCAGCAGCTTAGTTAGCGGGAGGGTGTCAGCCGCCGGGGGCGAGCAGTACTTC
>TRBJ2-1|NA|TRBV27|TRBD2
CASKTSGTSGYNEQFF
TGTGCCAGCAAGACCTCCGGGACTAGCGGGTACAATGAGCAGTTCTTC
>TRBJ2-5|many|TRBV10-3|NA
CAISGNKETQYF
TGTGCCATCAGTGGAAACAAAGAGACCCAGTACTTC
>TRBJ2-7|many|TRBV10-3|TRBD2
CAITGEGGYEQYF
TGTGCCATCACCGGCGAGGGAGGGTACGAGCAGTACTTC
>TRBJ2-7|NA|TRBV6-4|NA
CASSVVLRGTALSYEQYF
TGTGCCAGCAGTGTAGTCCTTAGGGGGACCGCTCTCTCCTACGAGCAGTACTTC
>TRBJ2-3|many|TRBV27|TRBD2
CASSLLGLAERTDTQYF
TGTGCCAGCAGTTTACTCGGACTAGCGGAACGCACAGATACGCAGTATTTT
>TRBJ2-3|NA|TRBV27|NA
CASSHHTDKNYF
TGTGCCAGCAGTCACCACACAGATAAGAACTATTTT